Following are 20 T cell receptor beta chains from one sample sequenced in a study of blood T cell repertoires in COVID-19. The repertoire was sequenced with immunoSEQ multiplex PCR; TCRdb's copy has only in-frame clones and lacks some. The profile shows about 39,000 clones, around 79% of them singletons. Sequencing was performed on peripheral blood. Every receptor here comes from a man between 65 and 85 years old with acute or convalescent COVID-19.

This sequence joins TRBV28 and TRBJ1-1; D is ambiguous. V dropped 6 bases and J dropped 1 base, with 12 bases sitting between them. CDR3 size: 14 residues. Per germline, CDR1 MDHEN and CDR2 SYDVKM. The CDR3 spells CASSRGFTNTEAFF. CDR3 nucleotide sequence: TGTGCCAGCAGCCGAGGATTTACGAACACTGAAGCTTTCTTT. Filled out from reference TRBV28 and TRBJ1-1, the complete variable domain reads DVKVTQSSRYLVKRTGEKVFLECVQDMDHENMFWYRQDPGLGLRLIYFSYDVKMKEKGDIPEGYSVSREKKERFSLILESASTNQTSMYLCASSRGFTNTEAFFGQGTRLTVV.

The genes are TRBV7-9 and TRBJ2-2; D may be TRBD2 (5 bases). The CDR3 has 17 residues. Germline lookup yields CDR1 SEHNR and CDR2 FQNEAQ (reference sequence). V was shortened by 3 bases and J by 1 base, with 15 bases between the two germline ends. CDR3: CASSFWRSGKNTGELFF. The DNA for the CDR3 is TGTGCCAGCAGCTTCTGGCGGTCCGGGAAGAACACCGGGGAGCTGTTTTTT.

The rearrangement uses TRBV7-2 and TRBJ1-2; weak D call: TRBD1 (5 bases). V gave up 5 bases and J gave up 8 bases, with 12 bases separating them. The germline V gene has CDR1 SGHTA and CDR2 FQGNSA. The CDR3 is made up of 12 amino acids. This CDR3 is CASSPQGVGYTF. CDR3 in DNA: TGTGCCAGCAGCCCCCAGGGTGTAGGCTACACCTTC.

Written as DNA, the CDR3 is TGTGCCAGCTTCGGTGGAGCGGGAGGGACCGGGGAGCTGTTTTTT. It encodes CASFGGAGGTGELFF. The rearrangement uses TRBV11-1 and TRBJ2-2, with 10 bases that match TRBD2. CDR1 and CDR2 (germline): SGHAT, FQDESV (reference sequence). This CDR3 region has 15 residues. V lost 8 bases and J lost 5; bases outside the gene matches: 8. Drawing the rest from reference TRBV11-1 and TRBJ2-2, the complete variable domain is EAEVAQSPRYKITEKSQAVAFWCDPISGHATLYWYRQILGQGPELLVQFQDESVVDDSQLPKDRFSAERLKGVDSTLKIQPAELGDSAMYLCASFGGAGGTGELFFGEGSRLTVL.

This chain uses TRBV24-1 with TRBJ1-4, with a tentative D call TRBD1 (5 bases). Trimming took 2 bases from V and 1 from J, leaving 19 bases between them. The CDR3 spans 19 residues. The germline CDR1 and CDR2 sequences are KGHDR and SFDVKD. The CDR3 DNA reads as TGTGCCACCAGTGATTCAGGGACTCCGGAGGGCGGAACTAATGAAAAACTGTTTTTT. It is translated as CATSDSGTPEGGTNEKLFF.

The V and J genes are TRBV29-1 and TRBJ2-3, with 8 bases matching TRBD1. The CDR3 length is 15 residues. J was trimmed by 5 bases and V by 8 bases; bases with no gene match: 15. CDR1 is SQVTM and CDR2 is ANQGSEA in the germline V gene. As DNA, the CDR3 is TGCAGCTCTACCTACGGACAGGGCTTGGGAGATACGCAGTATTTT. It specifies CSSTYGQGLGDTQYF.

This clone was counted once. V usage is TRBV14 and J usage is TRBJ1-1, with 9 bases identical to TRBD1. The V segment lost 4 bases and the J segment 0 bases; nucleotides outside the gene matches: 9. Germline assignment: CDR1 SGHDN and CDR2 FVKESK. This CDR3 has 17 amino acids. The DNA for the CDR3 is TGTGCCAGCAGCCGGCAACAGGGGGCGCAAGTGAACACTGAAGCTTTCTTT. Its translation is CASSRQQGAQVNTEAFF.

The CDR3 sequence: CATSPIRGTGELFF. Written as DNA, the CDR3 is TGTGCCACCAGCCCGATCAGGGGAACCGGGGAGCTGTTTTTT. The chain carries TRBV15 and TRBJ2-2; D may be TRBD1 (6 bases). The CDR3 spans 14 residues. Germline CDR1 is LNHNV and CDR2 is YYDKDF (reference sequence). The germline V and J ends were trimmed by 5 bases and 5 bases, with 12 bases remaining between them.

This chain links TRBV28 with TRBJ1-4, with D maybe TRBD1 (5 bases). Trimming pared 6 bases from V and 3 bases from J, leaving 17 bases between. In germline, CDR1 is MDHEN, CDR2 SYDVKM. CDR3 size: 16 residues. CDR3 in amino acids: CASSRDFGVANEKLFF. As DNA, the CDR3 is TGTGCCAGCAGCAGGGACTTCGGGGTAGCTAATGAAAAACTGTTTTTT. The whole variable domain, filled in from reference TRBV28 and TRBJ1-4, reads DVKVTQSSRYLVKRTGEKVFLECVQDMDHENMFWYRQDPGLGLRLIYFSYDVKMKEKGDIPEGYSVSREKKERFSLILESASTNQTSMYLCASSRDFGVANEKLFFGSGTQLSVL.

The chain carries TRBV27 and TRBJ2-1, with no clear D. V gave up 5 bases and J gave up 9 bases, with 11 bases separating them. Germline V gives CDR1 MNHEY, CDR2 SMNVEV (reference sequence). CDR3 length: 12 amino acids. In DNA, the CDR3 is TGTGCCAGCAGTCTCCCGGGTGGTGAGCAGTTCTTC. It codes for CASSLPGGEQFF.

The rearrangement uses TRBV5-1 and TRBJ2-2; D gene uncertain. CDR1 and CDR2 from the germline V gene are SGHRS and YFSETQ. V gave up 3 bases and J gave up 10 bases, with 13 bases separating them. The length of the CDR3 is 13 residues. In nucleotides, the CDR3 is TGCGCCAGCAGCTCTCTAAGCTCCCCGGAGCTGTTTTTT. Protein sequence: CASSSLSSPELFF. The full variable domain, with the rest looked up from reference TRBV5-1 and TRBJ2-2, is KAGVTQTPRYLIKTRGQQVTLSCSPISGHRSVSWYQQTPGQGLQFLFEYFSETQRNKGNFPGRFSGRQFSNSRSEMNVSTLELGDSALYLCASSSLSSPELFFGEGSRLTVL.

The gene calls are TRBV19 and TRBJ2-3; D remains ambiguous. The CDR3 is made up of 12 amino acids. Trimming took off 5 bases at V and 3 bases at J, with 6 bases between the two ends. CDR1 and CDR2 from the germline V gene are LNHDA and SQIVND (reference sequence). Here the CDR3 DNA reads TGTGCCAGTAGTCTCAGGACAGATACGCAGTATTTT. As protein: CASSLRTDTQYF.

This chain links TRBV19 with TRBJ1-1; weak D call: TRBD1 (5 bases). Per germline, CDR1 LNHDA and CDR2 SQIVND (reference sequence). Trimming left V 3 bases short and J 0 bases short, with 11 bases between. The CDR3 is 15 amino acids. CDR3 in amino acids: CASSIQGNMNTEAFF. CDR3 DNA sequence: TGTGCCAGTAGTATTCAGGGAAATATGAACACTGAAGCTTTCTTT.

The CDR3 loop is CASSRYQGNEKLFF. The CDR3 bases are TGTGCCAGCAGCCGTTACCAGGGTAATGAAAAACTGTTTTTT. V usage is TRBV6-5 and J usage is TRBJ1-4; D perhaps matches TRBD1 (5 bases). V lost 6 bases, J lost 4 bases, and 12 bases lay in between. CDR1 is MNHEY, CDR2 SVGAGI, per germline. CDR3 size: 14 residues.

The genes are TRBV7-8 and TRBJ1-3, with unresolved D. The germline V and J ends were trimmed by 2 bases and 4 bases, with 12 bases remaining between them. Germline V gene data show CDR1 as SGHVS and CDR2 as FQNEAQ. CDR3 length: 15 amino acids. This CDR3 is CASSLIPGIGNTIYF. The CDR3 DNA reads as TGTGCCAGCAGCTTAATCCCGGGGATCGGAAACACCATATATTTT.

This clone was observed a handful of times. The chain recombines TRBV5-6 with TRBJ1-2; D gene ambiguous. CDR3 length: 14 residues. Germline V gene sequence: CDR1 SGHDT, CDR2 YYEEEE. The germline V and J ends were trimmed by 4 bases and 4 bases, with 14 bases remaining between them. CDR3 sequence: CASSPGTPGYGYTF. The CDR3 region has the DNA TGTGCCAGCAGCCCCGGAACCCCAGGCTATGGCTACACCTTC.

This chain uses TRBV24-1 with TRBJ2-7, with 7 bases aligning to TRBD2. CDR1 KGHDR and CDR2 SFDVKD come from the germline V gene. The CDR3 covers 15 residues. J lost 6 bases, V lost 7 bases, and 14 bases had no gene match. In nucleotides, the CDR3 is TGTGCCACCAGCCCCGCCGTGGGGGGGAGGGCCGAGCAGTACTTC. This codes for CATSPAVGGRAEQYF.

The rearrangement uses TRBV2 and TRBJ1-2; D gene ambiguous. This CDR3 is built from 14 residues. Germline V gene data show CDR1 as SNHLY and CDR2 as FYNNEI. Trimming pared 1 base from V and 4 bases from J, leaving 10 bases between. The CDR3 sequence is CASSEGQAIYGYTF. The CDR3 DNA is TGTGCCAGCAGTGAAGGGCAGGCAATCTATGGCTACACCTTC.

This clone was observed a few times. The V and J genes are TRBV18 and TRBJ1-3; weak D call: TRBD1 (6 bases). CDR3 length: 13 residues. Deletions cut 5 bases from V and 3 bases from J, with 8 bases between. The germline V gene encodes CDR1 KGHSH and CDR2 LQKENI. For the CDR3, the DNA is TGTGCCAGCTCATCGGACAGTGGAAACACCATATATTTT. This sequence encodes CASSSDSGNTIYF.

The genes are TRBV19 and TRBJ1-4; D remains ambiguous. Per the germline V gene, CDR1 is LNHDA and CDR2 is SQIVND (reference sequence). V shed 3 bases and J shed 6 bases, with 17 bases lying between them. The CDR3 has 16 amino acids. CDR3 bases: TGTGCCAGTAGTATTTTTCTTGAAGGGAGGGATGAAAAACTGTTTTTT. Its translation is CASSIFLEGRDEKLFF.